The clone carrying this T cell receptor beta chain was counted ten times or more. The antigen is undetermined. This sample is part of a study of neurological immune-mediated disorders. Study context: Relapsing-remitting forms accounted for about 90% of the roughly 35 multiple sclerosis patients and secondary progressive forms for 3.

The junction had 7 bases not matched to a gene; V was cut back by 0 bases and J by 3 bases. Germline assignment: CDR1 DFQATT and CDR2 SNEGSKA (reference sequence). The CDR3 runs 15 residues. General study results and limits: None of the CDR3 amino acid sequences of expanded clones recurred across subjects, suggesting private repertoires in all groups.

The cDNA was synthesized by 5'RACE incorporating 10-nucleotide random UMIs. One entry per CDR3 protein, called by TCRdb with MiXCR from the 5' RACE reads. This table holds about 60,000 distinct CDR3 sequences, roughly 3.5% found once. The unsorted libraries originated from 2 million PBMCs that had been stored at -80 C. This chain connects TRBV20-1 to TRBJ1-2; 7 bases match TRBD1. The material sequenced was PBMCs. This TCR was recovered from a man aged 25 to 40 with multiple sclerosis. CDR3 residues: CSARDQGGAHYGYTF. Written as DNA, the CDR3 is TGCAGTGCTAGAGATCAAGGGGGCGCCCACTATGGCTACACCTTC.